This T cell receptor (beta chain) derives from a study of shared clonotypes between healthy human individuals. Study conclusions and caveats: Unshared clonotypes carried lower generation probabilities than those common to all four donors.

The ends lost 4 bases at V and 0 bases at J; junction bases unmatched: 7. CDR3 size: 15 residues. The V gene's germline CDR1 is SGHRS and CDR2 YFSETQ. Authors' methods: There were no quality scores in the junction-only immunoSEQ sequences, so filtering differed. Assay: immunoSEQ multiplex PCR; the TCRdb copy retains only in-frame clones and omits some. The D gene and trimming were derived from the DNA, and the V and J assignments and clone size from that table. The table lists some 2,500,000 clones, more than 85% of them singletons. In the CD4+ fraction, cells were divided into CD45RA+ naive and CD45RA-negative memory subsets. Turning to this clone: Its target is unknown.

Sequencing used naive CD4+ T cells from PBMCs. As for subset: CD45RA+ positively selected. The V and J genes are TRBV5-1 and TRBJ2-7; 7 bases line up with TRBD2. The sequence derives from a man aged 18 to 35 in good health. Some clones in this sample may be carry-over from other donors' samples. CDR3: CASSDGGRASYEQYF. For the CDR3, the DNA is TGCGCCAGCAGCGATGGTGGGAGGGCCTCCTACGAGCAGTACTTC.